The rows below give T cell receptor beta chains drawn from one sample of a study of OX40 agonist ivuxolimab in advanced cancers. Assay: immunoSEQ multiplex PCR; the TCRdb copy retains only in-frame clones and omits some. Of about 64,000 clones in the sample, roughly 87% were seen once. Sequences were derived from CD4+ or CD8+ T cells sorted from blood, sampled in a trial of the OX40 agonist ivuxolimab. All receptors come from an adult with an advanced solid tumor such as melanoma, head and neck, liver or kidney cancer. Each CDR3 is given with its conserved first and last residue. A D gene is named only where the DNA matches it firmly. The size of a clone is reported for some rows only, either as once, few or many, or as a class for expanded clones.

NA,TRBJ1-1,TRBV19,NA,CASPPPGRMNTEAFF,TGTGCCAGTCCGCCCCCGGGCCGCATGAACACTGAAGCTTTCTTT
NA,TRBJ2-2,TRBV6-5,NA,CASRLGVTGELFF,TGTGCCAGCAGGCTCGGGGTCACCGGGGAGCTGTTTTTT
TRBD2,TRBJ2-7,TRBV5-1,NA,CASSLAGVLYEQYF,TGCGCCAGCAGCTTAGCGGGGGTCCTCTACGAGCAGTACTTC
NA,TRBJ2-5,TRBV2,once,CASSAWRDVKGETQYF,TGTGCCAGCAGTGCCTGGCGGGATGTGAAAGGGGAGACCCAGTACTTC
NA,TRBJ2-3,TRBV28,NA,CASSSYRVGLTDTQYF,TGTGCCAGCAGTTCTTACAGAGTCGGGTTGACAGATACGCAGTATTTT
NA,TRBJ1-5,TRBV28,once,CASRSTGTMSNQPQHF,TGTGCCAGCAGATCAACAGGGACGATGAGCAATCAGCCCCAGCATTTT
TRBD2,TRBJ2-1,TRBV11-2,NA,CASSFAGAYNEQFF,TGTGCCAGCAGCTTTGCGGGAGCTTACAATGAGCAGTTCTTC
NA,TRBJ2-3,TRBV5-1,once,CASSSRQTDTQYF,TGCGCCAGCAGCTCCCGGCAGACAGATACGCAGTATTTT
NA,TRBJ1-4,TRBV10-3,NA,CAISALTSEKLFF,TGTGCCATCAGTGCTCTAACTAGCGAAAAACTGTTTTTT
NA,TRBJ1-5,TRBV19,few,CASSRALGGQPQHF,TGTGCCAGTAGCCGGGCCCTTGGCGGGCAGCCCCAGCATTTT
NA,TRBJ2-7,TRBV7-9,NA,CASSLDGTYEQYF,TGTGCCAGCAGTTTGGACGGGACCTACGAGCAGTACTTC
NA,TRBJ1-1,TRBV5-1,NA,CASSPGTTEAFF,TGCGCCAGCAGCCCCGGGACGACTGAAGCTTTCTTT
TRBD2,TRBJ2-2,TRBV6-6,NA,CASKEGGTGELFF,TGTGCCAGCAAGGAGGGAGGGACCGGGGAGCTGTTTTTT
TRBD2,TRBJ2-2,TRBV5-1,NA,CASSNNQLAGGGGELFF,TGCGCCAGCAGCAATAATCAACTAGCGGGAGGAGGCGGGGAGCTGTTTTTT
NA,TRBJ1-4,TRBV28,NA,CASSWGGNEKLFF,TGTGCCAGCAGTTGGGGGGGGAATGAAAAACTGTTTTTT
TRBD1,TRBJ2-7,TRBV19,NA,CASSMVGGPYEQYF,TGTGCCAGTAGTATGGTAGGGGGCCCCTACGAGCAGTACTTC
TRBD2,TRBJ2-2,TRBV2,NA,CASRATSGSTGELFF,TGTGCCAGCAGGGCTACTAGCGGGAGCACCGGGGAGCTGTTTTTT
NA,TRBJ2-3,TRBV18,NA,CASSPMDTQYF,TGTGCCAGCTCACCAATGGATACGCAGTATTTT
NA,TRBJ2-2,TRBV6-1,NA,CATVGGGADTGELFF,TGTGCCACGGTTGGAGGCGGGGCGGACACCGGGGAGCTGTTTTTT
TRBD1,TRBJ1-2,TRBV6-5,NA,CASSKDRGGYGYTF,TGTGCCAGCAGTAAGGACAGGGGTGGCTATGGCTACACCTTC
NA,TRBJ2-7,TRBV6-5,NA,CASSYGSWVSGGEQYF,TGTGCCAGCAGTTACGGGTCATGGGTTTCTGGAGGCGAGCAGTACTTC
NA,TRBJ2-5,TRBV9,NA,CASSGSSETQYF,TGTGCCAGCAGCGGTAGTAGTGAGACCCAGTACTTC
NA,TRBJ1-4,TRBV18,NA,CASSRRDKDEKLFF,TGTGCCAGCTCACGGCGGGACAAAGATGAAAAACTGTTTTTT
NA,TRBJ2-7,TRBV5-1,NA,CASSTGTGYEQYF,TGCGCCAGCAGCACTGGGACCGGTTACGAGCAGTACTTC
NA,TRBJ2-5,TRBV30,NA,CAWTASGTQYF,TGTGCCTGGACGGCTAGTGGGACCCAGTACTTC
TRBD1,TRBJ2-7,TRBV6-5,NA,CASSRGQGYEQYF,TGTGCCAGCAGCCGGGGACAGGGGTACGAGCAGTACTTC
TRBD1,TRBJ2-7,TRBV28,once,CASSLDRTGYEQYF,TGTGCCAGCAGTTTGGATCGGACAGGCTACGAGCAGTACTTC
TRBD1,TRBJ2-7,TRBV6-5,NA,CASKPGQISYEQYF,TGTGCCAGCAAGCCGGGACAGATCTCCTACGAGCAGTACTTC
NA,TRBJ2-2,TRBV30,NA,CAWTGALVVGELFF,TGTGCCTGGACGGGTGCCCTTGTGGTTGGGGAGCTGTTTTTT
TRBD1,TRBJ2-1,TRBV7-7,NA,CASSSGQGNEQFF,TGTGCTAGCAGCTCCGGACAGGGTAATGAGCAGTTCTTC
NA,TRBJ2-2,TRBV5-1,NA,CASSQGPESAGELFF,TGCGCCAGCAGCCAGGGACCTGAAAGTGCCGGGGAGCTGTTTTTT
TRBD1,TRBJ1-2,TRBV19,NA,CASSNGQGGYYGYTF,TGTGCCAGTAGTAATGGACAGGGGGGCTACTATGGCTACACCTTC
NA,TRBJ2-3,TRBV15,NA,CATSRQALTDTQYF,TGTGCCACCAGCAGACAGGCACTCACAGATACGCAGTATTTT
NA,TRBJ1-1,TRBV19,once,CASSMNTEAFF,TGTGCCAGTAGCATGAACACTGAAGCTTTCTTT
TRBD1,TRBJ2-7,TRBV2,NA,CASRPDRGPYEQYF,TGTGCCAGCAGGCCGGACAGGGGGCCGTACGAGCAGTACTTC
NA,TRBJ1-1,TRBV2,NA,CASRADSRTEAFF,TGTGCCAGCAGAGCGGACTCGCGCACTGAAGCTTTCTTT
TRBD1,TRBJ2-5,TRBV5-4,NA,CASSRTGDAETQYF,TGTGCCAGCAGCCGAACAGGGGACGCAGAGACCCAGTACTTC
TRBD2,TRBJ2-1,TRBV30,NA,CAWSVHSGSSYNEQFF,TGTGCCTGGAGTGTACATAGCGGGAGCTCCTACAATGAGCAGTTCTTC
NA,TRBJ1-2,TRBV7-8,NA,CASSLVTGGLDGYTF,TGTGCCAGCAGCTTAGTTACCGGGGGGCTAGATGGCTACACCTTC
NA,TRBJ1-2,TRBV5-4,NA,CASSLARRGASGYTF,TGTGCCAGCAGCTTGGCCCGACGGGGGGCGAGTGGCTACACCTTC
TRBD2,TRBJ2-3,TRBV5-4,NA,CASSPSGRGTDTQYF,TGTGCCAGCAGCCCCAGCGGGAGGGGAACAGATACGCAGTATTTT
NA,TRBJ1-2,TRBV30,NA,CAWSRGSGGYTF,TGTGCCTGGAGTCGGGGTTCTGGTGGCTACACCTTC
TRBD2,TRBJ2-7,TRBV19,NA,CASSRTTSGYEQYF,TGTGCCAGTAGTCGGACGACTAGCGGCTACGAGCAGTACTTC
TRBD2,TRBJ2-1,TRBV5-1,NA,CASSFASGYIYNEQFF,TGCGCCAGCAGCTTTGCTAGCGGGTACATCTACAATGAGCAGTTCTTC
NA,TRBJ2-7,TRBV11-2,NA,CASSLGGTINEQYF,TGTGCCAGCAGCTTAGGAGGGACAATTAACGAGCAGTACTTC
NA,TRBJ2-7,TRBV7-9,NA,CASSLALLSEGYEQYF,TGTGCCAGCAGCTTAGCCCTCCTTTCCGAGGGTTACGAGCAGTACTTC
TRBD1,TRBJ2-1,TRBV2,NA,CASSEAGQRYYNEQFF,TGTGCCAGCAGTGAAGCGGGACAGCGATATTACAATGAGCAGTTCTTC
NA,TRBJ1-5,TRBV5-6,NA,CASSRTGGNQPQHF,TGTGCCAGCAGCAGAACCGGGGGCAATCAGCCCCAGCATTTT